The clone carrying this T cell receptor beta chain was detected once. The data were taken from a study of blood T cell repertoires in COVID-19. Study background: Samples representing acute and convalescent COVID-19 were sourced from the United States, Italy and Spain.

The CDR3 consists of 14 residues. Germline lookup yields CDR1 MNHEY and CDR2 SMNVEV (reference sequence). The germline V and J ends were trimmed by 6 bases and 8 bases, with 19 bases remaining between them. In the authors' workflow: Counts of nucleated cells, estimated from reference gene primer amplification, were obtained. TCRdb's copy holds only in-frame clones and misses some; the assay was immunoSEQ multiplex PCR. V and J calls and clone size come straight from that table; D and trimming were deduced from the DNA. The data contain about 240,000 clones, 70% to 90% of them singletons. Input material: PBMCs or T cells enriched from blood (not recorded which). The V gene is TRBV27, the J gene TRBJ1-2; D remains ambiguous. The source of this sequence is a woman in her thirties or forties with acute COVID-19. Written as DNA, the CDR3 is TGTGCCAGCAGAGATAACAAAGCAAGAGGGGGCTACACCTTC. It translates to CASRDNKARGGYTF.